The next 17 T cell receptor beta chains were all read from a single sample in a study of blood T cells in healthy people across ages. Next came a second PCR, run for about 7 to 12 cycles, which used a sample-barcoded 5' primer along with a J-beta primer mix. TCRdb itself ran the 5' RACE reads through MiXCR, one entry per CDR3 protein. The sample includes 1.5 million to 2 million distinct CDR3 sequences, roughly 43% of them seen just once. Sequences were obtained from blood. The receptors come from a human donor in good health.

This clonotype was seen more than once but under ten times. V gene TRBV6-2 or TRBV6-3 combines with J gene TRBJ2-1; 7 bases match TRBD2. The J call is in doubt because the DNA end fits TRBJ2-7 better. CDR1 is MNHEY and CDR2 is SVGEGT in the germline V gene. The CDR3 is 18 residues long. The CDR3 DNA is TGTGCCAGCAGTTACCTCGGTGCGGCGGGGGTACTCTACAATGAGCAGTACTTC. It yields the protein CASSYLGAAGVLYNEQYF.

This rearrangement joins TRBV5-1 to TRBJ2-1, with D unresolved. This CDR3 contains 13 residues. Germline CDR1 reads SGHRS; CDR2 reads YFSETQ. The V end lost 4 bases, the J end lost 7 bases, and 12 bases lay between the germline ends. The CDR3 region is CASSIPSGNEQFF. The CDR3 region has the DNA TGCGCCAGCAGCATCCCCTCCGGAAATGAGCAGTTCTTC.

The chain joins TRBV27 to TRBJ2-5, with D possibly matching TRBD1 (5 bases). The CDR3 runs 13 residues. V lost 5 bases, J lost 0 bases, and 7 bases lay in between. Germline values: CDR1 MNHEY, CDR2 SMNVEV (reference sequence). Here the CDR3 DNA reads TGTGCCAGCAGTGACAGTAACCAAGAGACCCAGTACTTC. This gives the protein CASSDSNQETQYF.

This CDR3 reads CASSREGPGNTIYF. The CDR3 nucleotides are TGTGCCAGCAGTCGAGAAGGCCCTGGAAACACCATATATTTT. The chain uses TRBV6-2 or TRBV6-3 and TRBJ1-3; D remains ambiguous. Germline V gene sequence: CDR1 MNHEY, CDR2 SVGEGT. The V and J ends lost 5 bases and 2 bases respectively, with 10 bases between them. The CDR3 totals 14 residues.

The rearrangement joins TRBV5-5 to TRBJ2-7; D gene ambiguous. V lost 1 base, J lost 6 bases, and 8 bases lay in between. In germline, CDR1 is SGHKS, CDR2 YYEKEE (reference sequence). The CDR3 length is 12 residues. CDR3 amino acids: CASSLLQVEQYF. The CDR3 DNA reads TGTGCCAGCAGCTTGTTGCAGGTCGAGCAGTACTTC.

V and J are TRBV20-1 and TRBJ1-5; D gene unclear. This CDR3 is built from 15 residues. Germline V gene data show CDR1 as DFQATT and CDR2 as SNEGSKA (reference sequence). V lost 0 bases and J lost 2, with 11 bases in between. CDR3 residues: CSARDVAGGNQPQHF. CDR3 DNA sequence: TGCAGTGCTAGAGATGTGGCCGGAGGCAATCAGCCCCAGCATTTT.

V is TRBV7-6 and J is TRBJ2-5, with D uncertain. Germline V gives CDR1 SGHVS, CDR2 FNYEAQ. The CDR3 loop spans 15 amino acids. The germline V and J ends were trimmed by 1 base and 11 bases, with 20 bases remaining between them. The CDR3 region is CASSLDPPPGDEQYF. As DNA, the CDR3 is TGTGCCAGCAGCTTAGACCCACCACCAGGCGATGAGCAGTACTTC.

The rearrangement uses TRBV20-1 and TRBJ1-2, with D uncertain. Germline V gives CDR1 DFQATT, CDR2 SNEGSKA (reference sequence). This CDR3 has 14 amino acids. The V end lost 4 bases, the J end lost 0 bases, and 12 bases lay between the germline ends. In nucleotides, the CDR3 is TGCAGTGCTATTATGCAGTCTCCTAACTATGGCTACACCTTC. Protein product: CSAIMQSPNYGYTF.

The CDR3 is CASSLYPVYDEQYF. The CDR3 coding sequence is TGTGCCAGCAGCTTATATCCAGTATACGACGAGCAGTACTTC. The V and J genes are TRBV7-2 and TRBJ2-7; no definite D call. This CDR3 is 14 amino acids long. V gave up 2 bases and J gave up 5 bases, with 13 bases separating them. Germline V gene lookup returns CDR1 SGHTA and CDR2 FQGNSA.

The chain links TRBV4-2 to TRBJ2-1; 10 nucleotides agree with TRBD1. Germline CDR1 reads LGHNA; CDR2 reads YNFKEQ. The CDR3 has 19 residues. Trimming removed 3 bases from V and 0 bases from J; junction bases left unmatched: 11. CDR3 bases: TGTGCCAGCAGCCACCCGACAGGGGGCCCCTTAAGCTCCTACAATGAGCAGTTCTTC. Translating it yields CASSHPTGGPLSSYNEQFF.

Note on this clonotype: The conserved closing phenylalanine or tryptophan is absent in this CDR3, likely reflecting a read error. This chain's CDR3 is CASSKRQGYEQYL. Here the CDR3 DNA reads TGTGCCAGCAGCAAACGACAGGGGTACGAGCAGTACCTC. This chain links TRBV6-2 or TRBV6-3 with TRBJ2-7; TRBD1 matches at 8 bases. The germline V gene has CDR1 MNHEY and CDR2 SVGEGT. This CDR3 is built from 13 residues. The trim removed 6 bases at V and 4 bases at J, leaving 5 bases unmatched.

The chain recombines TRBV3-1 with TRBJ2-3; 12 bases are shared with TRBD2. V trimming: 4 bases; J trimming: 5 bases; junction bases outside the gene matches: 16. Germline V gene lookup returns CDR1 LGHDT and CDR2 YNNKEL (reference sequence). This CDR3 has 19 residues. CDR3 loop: CASSPPLAGGLLGRDTQYF. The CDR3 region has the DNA TGTGCCAGCAGCCCCCCCCTAGCGGGGGGGCTCTTAGGTAGAGATACGCAGTATTTT.

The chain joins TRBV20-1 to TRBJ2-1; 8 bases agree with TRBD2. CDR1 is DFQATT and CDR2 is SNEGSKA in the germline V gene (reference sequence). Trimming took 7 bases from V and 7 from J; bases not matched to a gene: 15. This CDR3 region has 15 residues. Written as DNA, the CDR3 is TGCAGTGTCGCGGGGGGACCCAGCCGCCTAAATGAGCAGTTCTTC. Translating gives CSVAGGPSRLNEQFF.

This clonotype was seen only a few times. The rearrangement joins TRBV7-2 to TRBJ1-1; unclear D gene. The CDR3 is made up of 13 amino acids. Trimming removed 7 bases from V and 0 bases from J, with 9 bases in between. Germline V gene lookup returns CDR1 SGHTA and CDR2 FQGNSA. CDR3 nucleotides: TGTGCCAGCAAACAATCACTGAACACTGAAGCTTTCTTT. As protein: CASKQSLNTEAFF.

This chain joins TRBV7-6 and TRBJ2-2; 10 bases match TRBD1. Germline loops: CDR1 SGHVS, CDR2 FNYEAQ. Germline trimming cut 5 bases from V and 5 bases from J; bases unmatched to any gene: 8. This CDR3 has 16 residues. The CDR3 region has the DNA TGTGCCAGCAGCCGACGACAGGGGGCTAGAACCGGGGAGCTGTTTTTT. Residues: CASSRRQGARTGELFF.

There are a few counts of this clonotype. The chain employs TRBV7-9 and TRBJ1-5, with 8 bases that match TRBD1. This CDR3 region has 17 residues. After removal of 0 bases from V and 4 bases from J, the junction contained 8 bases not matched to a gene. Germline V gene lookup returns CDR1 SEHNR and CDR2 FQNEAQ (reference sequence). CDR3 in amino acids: CASSLAPGTGYNQPQHF. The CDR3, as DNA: TGTGCCAGCAGCTTAGCGCCCGGGACAGGTTATAATCAGCCCCAGCATTTT.

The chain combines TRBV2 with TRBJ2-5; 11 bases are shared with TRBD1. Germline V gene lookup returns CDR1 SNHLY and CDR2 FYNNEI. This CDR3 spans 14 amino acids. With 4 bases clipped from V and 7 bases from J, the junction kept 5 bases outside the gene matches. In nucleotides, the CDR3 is TGTGCCAGCAGTGGGACAGGGGGCGGCGGGACCCAGTACTTC. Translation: CASSGTGGGGTQYF.